Following are 4 T cell receptor beta chains from one sample sequenced in a study of identical twins. TCRdb processed the 5' RACE reads anew with MiXCR; each CDR3 protein has one entry. The data show fewer than 550,000 distinct CDR3 sequences, 12% to 15% seen once. A further study also used this sample, focusing on yellow fever vaccine responses in identical twins.

Sample: CD4+ T cells sorted from blood. The receptors stem from a woman between 18 and 30 years old in good health.

Ten or more counts support this clonotype. This chain joins TRBV19 and TRBJ2-3, with D maybe TRBD1 (6 bases). Germline V gene lookup returns CDR1 LNHDA and CDR2 SQIVND (reference sequence). CDR3 length: 13 amino acids. Trimming left V 5 bases short and J 2 bases short, with 8 bases between. CDR3 sequence reads: CASSQGFTDTQYF. DNA of the CDR3: TGTGCCAGTAGTCAGGGGTTCACAGATACGCAGTATTTT.

The chain joins TRBV20-1 to TRBJ2-7; 12 positions match TRBD2. Trimming removed 2 bases from V and 5 bases from J; junction bases left unmatched: 4. The CDR3 extends over 14 amino acids. Germline V gives CDR1 DFQATT, CDR2 SNEGSKA (reference sequence). The CDR3 is CSARSLAGGNEQYF. The CDR3 coding sequence is TGCAGTGCTAGATCCCTAGCGGGAGGGAACGAGCAGTACTTC.

The CDR3 sequence is CASSFPQRVYEQYF. The CDR3 DNA reads as TGTGCCAGCAGTTTCCCTCAGCGGGTGTACGAGCAGTACTTC. This chain links TRBV28 with TRBJ2-7; possibly TRBD2 for D (6 bases). The CDR3 runs 14 residues. The V and J ends lost 3 bases and 4 bases respectively, with 13 bases between them. Germline V gene lookup returns CDR1 MDHEN and CDR2 SYDVKM. The full variable domain, rest sourced from reference TRBV28 and TRBJ2-7, is DVKVTQSSRYLVKRTGEKVFLECVQDMDHENMFWYRQDPGLGLRLIYFSYDVKMKEKGDIPEGYSVSREKKERFSLILESASTNQTSMYLCASSFPQRVYEQYFGPGTRLTVT.

The J gene is TRBJ2-1, the V gene TRBV11-2; 7 bases are a match to TRBD1. CDR3 length: 18 amino acids. The V segment lost 4 bases and the J segment 0 bases; nucleotides outside the gene matches: 12. In germline, CDR1 is SGHAT, CDR2 FQNNGV. The CDR3: CASSSPKQGSSSYNEQFF. The DNA of the CDR3 is TGTGCCAGCAGCTCCCCGAAACAGGGGTCGAGCTCCTACAATGAGCAGTTCTTC.